A selection of T cell receptor beta chains follows, all from one sample in a study of beta chain features in type 1 diabetes. Clones were sequenced by immunoSEQ multiplex PCR, and TCRdb holds only the in-frame ones, with some missing. The data show a few hundred thousand clones, 10% to 15% seen once. Sequenced sample: naive CD4+ T cells from blood. The origin of the receptors is a young woman with type 1 diabetes. The CDR3 runs from the conserved cysteine through the conserved F or W. A D gene is named only where the DNA matches it firmly. Some rows mark clone size as missing; the rest say once, few, many or name a class of expanded clone.

TGTGCCAGCAGTCCCCCCACAGGGACCTCTGGGGCCAACGTCCTGACTTTC	CASSPPTGTSGANVLTF	TRBV28	TRBJ2-6	.	.
TGTGCCACGGGGGACGGCCGCTCCTACGAGCAGTACTTC	CATGDGRSYEQYF	TRBV10-3	TRBJ2-7	.	.
TGTGCCAGCAGTTACTCGGGGCAGGGTGGCTCACCCCTCCACTTT	CASSYSGQGGSPLHF	TRBV6-5	TRBJ1-6	.	few
TGCGCCAGCAGTGGCGGGACAGGGGGCGCCGAGCAGTTCTTC	CASSGGTGGAEQFF	TRBV5-1	TRBJ2-1	TRBD1	.
TGTGCCAGCAGCGTAGCGGTAAGGGAGTCCGAGCAGTACTTC	CASSVAVRESEQYF	TRBV9	TRBJ2-7	.	few
TGTGCCAGCAGCGCACCGGGACAGGCTCCGATTCAGTACTTC	CASSAPGQAPIQYF	TRBV9	TRBJ2-4	TRBD1	.
TGTGCCAGCAGTGAAAGCGGGCGGGATCAAGAGACCCAGTACTTC	CASSESGRDQETQYF	TRBV25-1	TRBJ2-5	.	few
TGCGCCAGCAGCATTAGACTAGCGGGAGCGACACCTGGGAACAATGAGCAGTTCTTC	CASSIRLAGATPGNNEQFF	TRBV5-1	TRBJ2-1	TRBD2	.
TGTGCTAGCAGCTCCGACAGGGTTGGGGAGACCCAGTACTTC	CASSSDRVGETQYF	TRBV7-7	TRBJ2-5	TRBD1	few
TGTGCCAGCCACGATCGGGTAACCGGGGAGCTGTTTTTT	CASHDRVTGELFF	TRBV2	TRBJ2-2	.	.